This TCR beta chain was observed in a study of blood T cell repertoires in COVID-19. The CDR3 is 14 residues long. With 1 base removed from V and 0 bases from J, the gap between germline ends came to 9 bases. Germline assignment: CDR1 GTSNPN and CDR2 SVGIG (reference sequence). The method was immunoSEQ multiplex PCR; TCRdb's version includes in-frame clones alone and lacks a portion of them. The profile shows 180,000 or so clones, 70% to 80% of them singletons. The sequenced sample consisted of peripheral blood. The source is a woman in her forties or fifties with active or convalescent COVID-19. The rearrangement links TRBV30 to TRBJ1-2; D is unresolved. The CDR3 spells CAWSGLSSNYGYTF. CDR3 in DNA: TGTGCCTGGAGTGGATTGAGTTCTAACTATGGCTACACCTTC.